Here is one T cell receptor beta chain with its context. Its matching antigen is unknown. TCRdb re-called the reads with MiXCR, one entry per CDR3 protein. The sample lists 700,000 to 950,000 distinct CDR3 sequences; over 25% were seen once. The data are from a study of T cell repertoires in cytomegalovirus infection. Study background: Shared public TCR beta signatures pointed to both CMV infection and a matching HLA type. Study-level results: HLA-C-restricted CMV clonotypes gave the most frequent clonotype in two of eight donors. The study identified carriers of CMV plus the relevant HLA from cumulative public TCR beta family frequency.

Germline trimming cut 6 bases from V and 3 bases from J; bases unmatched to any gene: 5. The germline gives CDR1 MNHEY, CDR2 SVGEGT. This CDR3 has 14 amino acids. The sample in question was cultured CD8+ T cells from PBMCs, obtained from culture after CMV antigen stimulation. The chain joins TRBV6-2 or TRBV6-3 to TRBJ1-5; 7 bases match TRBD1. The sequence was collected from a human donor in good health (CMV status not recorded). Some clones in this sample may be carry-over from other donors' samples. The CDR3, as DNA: TGTGCCAGCAGGAGGGGACAGATCAATCAGCCCCAGCATTTT. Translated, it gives CASRRGQINQPQHF.